This entry features one T cell receptor (beta chain) sequence. These data belong to a study of cytomegalovirus exposure and HLA in healthy donors. Produced via immunoSEQ multiplex PCR; TCRdb's table is partial and in-frame only. The profile covers under 250,000 clones, with around four fifths appearing a single time and around 5.5% taken by the ten largest. This sequence was found in a woman under 30 in good health and CMV-seronegative. The sample consisted of PBMCs.

Here the CDR3 reads CASTSTEGSTQYF. In DNA form, the CDR3 reads TGTGCCAGCACCTCAACCGAGGGCAGTACGCAGTATTTT. This sequence joins TRBV7-9 and TRBJ2-3, with a possible D match to TRBD2 (5 bases). The germline V gene encodes CDR1 SEHNR and CDR2 FQNEAQ (reference sequence). This CDR3 is built from 13 residues. V was pared by 7 bases and J by 8 bases, with 16 bases between.